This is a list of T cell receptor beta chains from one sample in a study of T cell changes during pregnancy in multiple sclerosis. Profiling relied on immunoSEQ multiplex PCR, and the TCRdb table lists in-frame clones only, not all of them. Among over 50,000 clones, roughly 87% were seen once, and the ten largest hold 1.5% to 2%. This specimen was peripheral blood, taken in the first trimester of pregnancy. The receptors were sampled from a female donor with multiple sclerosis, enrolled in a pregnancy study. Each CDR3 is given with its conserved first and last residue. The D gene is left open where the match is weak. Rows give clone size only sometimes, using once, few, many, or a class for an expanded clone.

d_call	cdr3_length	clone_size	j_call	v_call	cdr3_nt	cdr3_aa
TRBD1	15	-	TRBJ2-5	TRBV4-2	TGTGCCAGCAGCCGGGGACAGGGTTCCCAAGAGACCCAGTACTTC	CASSRGQGSQETQYF
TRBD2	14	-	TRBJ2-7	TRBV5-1	TGCGCCAGCAGCTCGACTAGCGGGAGGTACGAGCAGTACTTC	CASSSTSGRYEQYF
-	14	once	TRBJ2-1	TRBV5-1	TGCGCCAGCAGCTTGGAAACTAGTAACAATGAGCAGTTCTTC	CASSLETSNNEQFF
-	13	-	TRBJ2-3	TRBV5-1	TGCGCCAGCAGCTTGGAGGGGTCAGATACGCAGTATTTT	CASSLEGSDTQYF
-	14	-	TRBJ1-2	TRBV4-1	TGCGCCAGCAGCCAAGATGCAGGGTTCTATGGCTACACCTTC	CASSQDAGFYGYTF
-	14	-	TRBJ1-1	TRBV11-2	TGTGCCAGCAGCTTAGACAGGGTGGCCACTGAAGCTTTCTTT	CASSLDRVATEAFF
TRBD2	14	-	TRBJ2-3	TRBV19	TGTGCCAGTAGTCCTCTAGCGGCCACAGATACGCAGTATTTT	CASSPLAATDTQYF
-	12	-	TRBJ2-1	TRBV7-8	TGTGCCAGCAGCTTCGGGTTGGATGAGCAGTTCTTC	CASSFGLDEQFF
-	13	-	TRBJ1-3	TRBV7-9	TGTGCCAGCCTCCAGGGCCCTGGAAACACCATATATTTT	CASLQGPGNTIYF
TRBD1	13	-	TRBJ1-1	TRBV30	TGTGCCTGGAGTAAGGGGGCAGGAACTGAAGCTTTCTTT	CAWSKGAGTEAFF
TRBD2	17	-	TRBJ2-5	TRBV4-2	TGTGCCAGCAGCCAATTGGGACTAGCGGGAGGGGGGAGGGCCCAGTACTTC	CASSQLGLAGGGRAQYF
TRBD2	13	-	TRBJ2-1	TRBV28	TGTGCCAGCAGTTTAGCGGGAGACAATGAGCAGTTCTTC	CASSLAGDNEQFF
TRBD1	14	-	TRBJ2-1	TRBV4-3	TGCGCCAGCAGCCAGGCAGGGGGCTACAATGAGCAGTTCTTC	CASSQAGGYNEQFF
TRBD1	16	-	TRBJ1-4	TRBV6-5	TGTGCCAGCAGTTTGACAGGGGGCTCTACCCCGGAAAAACTGTTTTTT	CASSLTGGSTPEKLFF
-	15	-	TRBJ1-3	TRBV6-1	TGTGCCAGCAGTGAATACGGGGGGGGAGGAAACACCATATATTTT	CASSEYGGGGNTIYF
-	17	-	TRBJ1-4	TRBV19	TGTGCCAGTAGCACAGACCGAAGAGGGATGGTATGGGAAAAACTGTTTTTT	CASSTDRRGMVWEKLFF
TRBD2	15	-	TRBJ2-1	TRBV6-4	TGTGCCAGTTCAACTAGCGCTAGCTCCTACAATGAGCAGTTCTTC	CASSTSASSYNEQFF
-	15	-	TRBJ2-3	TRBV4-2	TGTGCCAGCAGCCAAGAAGCGGCAAGCACAGATACGCAGTATTTT	CASSQEAASTDTQYF
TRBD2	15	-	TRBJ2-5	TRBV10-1	TGCGCCAGCAGTGAAATAGCGGGAGAGGGGGAGACCCAGTACTTC	CASSEIAGEGETQYF
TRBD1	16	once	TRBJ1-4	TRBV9	TGTGCCAGCAGCGGACAAAAGGGGGCTCGGGGAGAAAAACTGTTTTTT	CASSGQKGARGEKLFF
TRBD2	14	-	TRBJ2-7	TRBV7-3	TGTGCCAGCAGCTTAAGTGCGGGAGGCTACGAGCAGTACTTC	CASSLSAGGYEQYF
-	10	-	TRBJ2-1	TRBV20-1	TGCAGTGCTTCCGGGGGTGTTGAGTTCTTC	CSASGGVEFF
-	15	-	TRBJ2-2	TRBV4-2	TGTGCCAGCAGCCAAATACTAGCTAACACCGGGGAGCTGTTTTTT	CASSQILANTGELFF
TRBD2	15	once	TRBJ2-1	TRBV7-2	TGTGCCAGCAGCTGGACTAGCGGGAGGGAATATGAGCAGTTCTTC	CASSWTSGREYEQFF
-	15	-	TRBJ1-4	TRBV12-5	TGTGCTAGTGGTTTGGCCTCAGGGTTCGATGAAAAACTGTTTTTT	CASGLASGFDEKLFF
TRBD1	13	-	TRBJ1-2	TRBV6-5	TGTGCCAGCAGTCTTGGACAGGGGCGAGGCTACACCTTC	CASSLGQGRGYTF
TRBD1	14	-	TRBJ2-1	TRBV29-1	TGCAGCCAAGGCAGGGGGAACTCCTACAATGAGCAGTTCTTC	CSQGRGNSYNEQFF
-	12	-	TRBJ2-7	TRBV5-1	TGCGCCAGCAGCTCAGTACACTACGAGCAGTACTTC	CASSSVHYEQYF
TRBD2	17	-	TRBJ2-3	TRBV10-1	TGCGCCAGCCCCAATCGGACTAGCGGGGCTAGCACAGATACGCAGTATTTT	CASPNRTSGASTDTQYF
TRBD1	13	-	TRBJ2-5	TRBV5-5	TGTGCCAGCAGCTTTGACAGGGGAGAGACCCAGTACTTC	CASSFDRGETQYF
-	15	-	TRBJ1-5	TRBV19	TGTGCCAGTAGTATAACGGGGACAAGTCATCTGCCCCAGCATTTT	CASSITGTSHLPQHF
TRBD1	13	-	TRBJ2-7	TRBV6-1	TGTGCCAGCAGGGATGGACAGGGCTACGAGCAGTACTTC	CASRDGQGYEQYF
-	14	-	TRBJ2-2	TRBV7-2	TGTGCCAGCAGCCCGGGATTAAACACCGGGGAGCTGTTTTTT	CASSPGLNTGELFF